This T cell receptor (beta chain) was retrieved from a study of cytotoxic CD8 clonotypes in ibrutinib-treated CLL. Study-wide background: Responses comprised 24 partial and 2 complete; at median around 67 months, roughly 15 remained remitted and about twelve progressed. Once treatment had gone on for a median of around 13 months, range 6 to 36, response samples were drawn. The study, taken as a whole, reports: Measured clonality at baseline was greater than in age-matched healthy donors and tracked with circulating CD8+ T-cell counts.

Germline V gene data show CDR1 as SGHTA and CDR2 as FQGTGA. The germline V and J ends were trimmed by 0 bases and 1 base, with 3 bases remaining between them. The CDR3 runs 13 residues. This clone turned up a few times. Its specificity is unknown. T cells were sequenced at a targeted depth of 1 in 200,000 to 1 in 1 million. Generated by immunoSEQ multiplex PCR, the TCRdb table keeps only in-frame clones and is missing some. The sample holds more than 110,000 clones; approximately 89% are singletons and the top ten take 10% to 12%. This specimen consisted of PBMCs, obtained after 12 months of ibrutinib treatment. The gene calls are TRBV7-3 and TRBJ1-1; no definite D call. This TCR derives from a human donor with chronic lymphocytic leukemia. The CDR3 is CASSLTPNTEAFF. The CDR3 coding sequence is TGTGCCAGCAGCTTAACCCCGAACACTGAAGCTTTCTTT.